These 27 T cell receptor beta chains share one sample of origin, sequenced in a study of T-cell memory formation after mild COVID-19. TCRdb recomputed calls from the 5' RACE reads with MiXCR, one row per CDR3 protein. The sample has approximately 260,000 distinct CDR3 sequences, roughly 15% seen once; the top ten hold 3.5%. Sequences were obtained from PBMCs or a T cell subset sorted from them (not recorded which). These receptors all stem from a man between 18 and 35 years old who had mild COVID-19 (a few samples of this study predate the infection). Cell type and time point are not known.

This clonotype has just one count. A much more abundant neighbour one base away suggests this may be a read error. The rearrangement links TRBV20-1 to TRBJ1-1; D unclear. Germline CDR1 DFQATT, CDR2 SNEGSKA (reference sequence). There are 12 residues in the CDR3. Deletions cut 0 bases from V and 5 bases from J, with 7 bases between. CDR3 bases: TGCAGTGCTAGAGAGGGCTTAACTGAAGCTTTCTTT. Translation gives CSAREGLTEAFF.

The chain carries TRBV7-9 and TRBJ1-1; 12 bases align to TRBD1. This CDR3 has 16 residues. V shed 7 bases and J 1 base; nucleotides not matched to a gene: 7. Germline values: CDR1 SEHNR, CDR2 FQNEAQ (reference sequence). CDR3 sequence reads: CASTPGQGAGNTEAFF. Written as DNA, the CDR3 is TGTGCCAGCACCCCGGGACAGGGGGCAGGGAACACTGAAGCTTTCTTT.

This clonotype was counted many times. V is TRBV6-5 and J is TRBJ1-5; D gene uncertain. Germline values: CDR1 MNHEY, CDR2 SVGAGI. The CDR3 extends over 15 amino acids. V shed 6 bases and J shed 4 bases, with 16 bases lying between them. The CDR3 coding sequence is TGTGCCAGCAGAGCCATCGGTGGGTTAAATCAGCCCCAGCATTTT. This codes for CASRAIGGLNQPQHF.

The V and J genes are TRBV12-3 or TRBV12-4 and TRBJ2-7, with TRBD1 as a possible D gene (6 bases). Deletions cut 6 bases from V and 9 bases from J, with 18 bases between. The CDR3 sequence is 13 residues long. In DNA, the CDR3 is TGTGCCAGCAGCTTCCCCGGGGCAGGGGTGCAGTACTTC. Its protein product is CASSFPGAGVQYF.

V gene TRBV7-2 combines with J gene TRBJ1-5; a weak D match, TRBD1 (5 bases). CDR1 SGHTA and CDR2 FQGNSA come from the germline V gene. The ends were cut back, 1 base at V and 0 bases at J, with 7 bases in the middle. The CDR3 spans 15 residues. CDR3 sequence reads: CASSLGQTSNQPQHF. CDR3 DNA sequence: TGTGCCAGCAGCTTAGGACAGACTAGCAATCAGCCCCAGCATTTT. The full variable domain, in which reference TRBV7-2 and TRBJ1-5 provide the parts outside the CDR3, is GAGVSQSPSNKVTEKGKDVELRCDPISGHTALYWYRQSLGQGLEFLIYFQGNSAPDKSGLPSDRFSAERTGGSVSTLTIQRTQQEDSAVYLCASSLGQTSNQPQHFGDGTRLSIL.

The genes are TRBV7-6 and TRBJ1-5, with D unresolved. Germline CDR1 reads SGHVS; CDR2 reads FNYEAQ. The V and J ends lost 5 bases and 11 bases respectively, with 16 bases between them. This CDR3 region has 13 residues. CDR3 residues: CASSPTSIAAQHF. CDR3 DNA sequence: TGTGCCAGCAGCCCCACCTCGATCGCGGCCCAGCATTTT. The full variable domain, in which reference TRBV7-6 and TRBJ1-5 provide the parts outside the CDR3, is GAGVSQSPRYKVTKRGQDVALRCDPISGHVSLYWYRQALGQGPEFLTYFNYEAQQDKSGLPNDRFSAERPEGSISTLTIQRTEQRDSAMYRCASSPTSIAAQHFGDGTRLSIL.

V and J are TRBV4-1 and TRBJ2-2; D is unclear. Germline CDR1 reads MGHRA; CDR2 reads YSYEKL. V was cut by 1 base and J by 5 bases, with 5 bases left in between. CDR3 length: 13 amino acids. CDR3: CASSQARTGELFF. CDR3 sequence (DNA): TGCGCCAGCAGCCAAGCCCGGACCGGGGAGCTGTTTTTT.

This clonotype was observed many times. This rearrangement joins TRBV20-1 to TRBJ2-3; 7 nucleotides align to TRBD2. V was pared by 3 bases and J by 5 bases, with 2 bases of the junction left unmatched. This CDR3 has 12 residues. The germline V gene has CDR1 DFQATT and CDR2 SNEGSKA (reference sequence). CDR3 coding DNA: TGCAGTGCTAGCGGGGGGAAAGATACGCAGTATTTT. The encoded protein is CSASGGKDTQYF.

The J gene is TRBJ2-2, the V gene TRBV6-2 or TRBV6-3; D not resolved. Looked up from germline, CDR1 is MNHEY and CDR2 is SVGEGT. Trimming shortened V by 7 bases and J by 3 bases, and 12 bases separated the two germline ends. This CDR3 is built from 14 residues. The CDR3 DNA reads as TGTGCCAGCATTGCAGACTCGTACACCGGGGAGCTGTTTTTT. It codes for CASIADSYTGELFF.

This clonotype was detected a few times. The chain is built from TRBV28 and TRBJ2-7; 8 bases are a match to TRBD1. Germline V gene data show CDR1 as MDHEN and CDR2 as SYDVKM. The CDR3 extends over 12 amino acids. V dropped 5 bases and J dropped 4; count of bases not matched to a gene: 1. The CDR3 loop is CASSRTGYEQYV. The CDR3 bases are TGTGCCAGCAGTCGGACAGGGTACGAGCAGTACGTC.

The sample holds many counts of this clonotype. The CDR3 region is CASSLGVLVRRNEQFF. In DNA form, the CDR3 reads TGCGCCAGCAGCTTGGGGGTACTAGTCAGGCGGAATGAGCAGTTCTTC. This sequence joins TRBV5-1 and TRBJ2-1; D is perhaps TRBD2 (5 bases). With 0 bases removed from V and 7 bases from J, the gap between germline ends came to 17 bases. Germline V lookup: CDR1 SGHRS, CDR2 YFSETQ. This CDR3 is built from 16 residues.

V usage is TRBV7-8 and J usage is TRBJ2-1, with 8 bases aligning to TRBD2. Germline V CDR1 and CDR2: SGHVS, FQNEAQ. This CDR3 region has 15 residues. V was clipped by 6 bases and J by 3 bases; unmatched bases: 7. The CDR3 protein is CASSLRGGHYNEQFF. CDR3 in DNA: TGTGCCAGCAGTCTCCGGGGGGGCCACTACAATGAGCAGTTCTTC. The variable domain in full, with the rest retrieved from reference TRBV7-8 and TRBJ2-1, is GAGVSQSPRYKVAKRGQDVALRCDPISGHVSLFWYQQALGQGPEFLTYFQNEAQLDKSGLPSDRFFAERPEGSVSTLKIQRTQQEDSAVYLCASSLRGGHYNEQFFGPGTRLTVL.

This chain joins TRBV12-3 or TRBV12-4 and TRBJ1-1; 7 bases fit TRBD1. The trim removed 8 bases at V and 3 bases at J, leaving 21 bases unmatched. The CDR3 has 18 residues. The CDR3 here is CASQFRRQGPSVDTEAFF. CDR3 DNA: TGTGCCAGCCAATTCAGGAGACAGGGACCTTCGGTGGACACTGAAGCTTTCTTT.

This clonotype has a handful of counts. The J gene is TRBJ1-4, the V gene TRBV29-1, with 9 bases aligning to TRBD1. Losses at the gene ends were 4 bases for V and 8 bases for J; bases not matched to a gene: 5. Germline values: CDR1 SQVTM, CDR2 ANQGSEA. The CDR3 has 13 amino acids. DNA for the CDR3: TGCAGCGTTGGGACAGGGGAGGGAGAAAAACTGTTTTTT. It translates to CSVGTGEGEKLFF.

This clonotype has a count of ten or more. V usage is TRBV5-1 and J usage is TRBJ2-7; weak D call: TRBD1 (5 bases). Germline loops: CDR1 SGHRS, CDR2 YFSETQ. The V and J ends lost 2 bases and 6 bases respectively, with 12 bases between them. The CDR3 totals 13 residues. CDR3 nucleotide sequence: TGCGCCAGCAGCTTCCAGGGCTCCAGCGAGCAGTACGTC. Translation: CASSFQGSSEQYV.

This clonotype was picked up a small number of times. The chain is built from TRBV7-9 and TRBJ1-1, with D unresolved. Per the germline V gene, CDR1 is SEHNR and CDR2 is FQNEAQ (reference sequence). There are 13 residues in the CDR3. Trimming left V 5 bases short and J 7 bases short, with 14 bases between. This chain's CDR3 is CASSPLSLSEAFF. Here the CDR3 DNA reads TGTGCCAGCAGCCCACTCTCCCTGAGTGAAGCTTTCTTT.

This chain uses TRBV20-1 with TRBJ1-2, with 9 bases fitting TRBD1. Trimming took 3 bases from V and 5 from J; bases not matched to a gene: 16. The CDR3 consists of 17 residues. Germline V lookup: CDR1 DFQATT, CDR2 SNEGSKA (reference sequence). The CDR3 protein is CSASRMGRDRVVYGYTF. The CDR3 DNA reads TGCAGTGCTAGCAGGATGGGGCGGGACAGGGTGGTTTATGGCTACACCTTC.

The chain is built from TRBV2 and TRBJ1-5; D is perhaps TRBD1 (6 bases). This CDR3 comprises 14 residues. With 8 bases removed from V and 4 bases from J, the gap between germline ends came to 15 bases. Germline assignment: CDR1 SNHLY and CDR2 FYNNEI. Here the CDR3 reads CASGGRGGNQPQHF. Written as DNA, the CDR3 is TGTGCCAGCGGGGGCAGGGGAGGAAATCAGCCCCAGCATTTT.

The sample holds many counts of this clonotype. The chain combines TRBV4-3 with TRBJ2-7; weak D call: TRBD1 (6 bases). This CDR3 is built from 15 residues. Germline V gene lookup returns CDR1 LGHNA and CDR2 YSLEER. Trimming took off 4 bases at V and 2 bases at J, with 15 bases between the two ends. For the CDR3, the DNA is TGCGCCAGCAGCCCGCGAGCACAGGGCCCCTACGAGCAGTACTTC. The encoded protein is CASSPRAQGPYEQYF.

This clonotype showed up just a few times. The rearrangement links TRBV19 to TRBJ2-1; D is unresolved. The CDR3 is 14 amino acids. Trimming took off 3 bases at V and 6 bases at J, with 12 bases between the two ends. Germline V gives CDR1 LNHDA, CDR2 SQIVND (reference sequence). The CDR3 loop is CASSIGNVGNEQFF. The CDR3 coding sequence is TGTGCCAGTAGTATTGGGAACGTCGGCAATGAGCAGTTCTTC. The full variable domain, its missing parts supplied by reference TRBV19 and TRBJ2-1, is DGGITQSPKYLFRKEGQNVTLSCEQNLNHDAMYWYRQDPGQGLRLIYYSQIVNDFQKGDIAEGYSVSREKKESFPLTVTSAQKNPTAFYLCASSIGNVGNEQFFGPGTRLTVL.

There are a few counts of this clonotype. This chain connects TRBV5-6 to TRBJ1-5; D is undetermined. This CDR3 contains 13 residues. V lost 4 bases and J lost 9, with 14 bases in between. Germline CDR1 reads SGHDT; CDR2 reads YYEEEE. The CDR3 here is CASSNRRRTPQHF. In DNA, the CDR3 is TGTGCCAGCAGCAACCGACGAAGGACGCCCCAGCATTTT.

J is TRBJ2-1 and V is TRBV2; 13 nucleotides agree with TRBD2. This CDR3 has 14 residues. With 10 bases clipped from V and 1 base from J, the junction kept 1 base outside the gene matches. Germline CDR1 is SNHLY and CDR2 is FYNNEI. This CDR3 is CAILAGGSYNEQFF. Written as DNA, the CDR3 is TGTGCCATACTAGCGGGGGGGTCCTACAATGAGCAGTTCTTC.

The chain uses TRBV7-8 and TRBJ1-6; 9 bases fit TRBD1. Per the germline V gene, CDR1 is SGHVS and CDR2 is FQNEAQ. J was trimmed by 9 bases and V by 5 bases; bases with no gene match: 8. There are 15 residues in the CDR3. This chain's CDR3 is CASSPAWTGVSPLHF. The CDR3 DNA reads TGTGCCAGCAGCCCTGCCTGGACAGGGGTTTCACCCCTCCACTTT.

The CDR3 spells CASRPGTGASYGYTF. CDR3 nucleotide sequence: TGTGCCAGCAGGCCCGGGACAGGAGCCTCCTATGGCTACACCTTC. The chain carries TRBV6-6 and TRBJ1-2, with 8 bases identical to TRBD1. Germline CDR1 reads MNHNY; CDR2 reads SVGAGI (reference sequence). CDR3 length: 15 amino acids. Unmatched junction bases numbered 10, after V lost 6 bases and J lost 4 bases.

This chain joins TRBV7-2 and TRBJ2-1; no reliable D call. V was shortened by 5 bases and J by 6 bases, with 17 bases between the two germline ends. In germline, CDR1 is SGHTA, CDR2 FQGNSA. The CDR3 length is 15 residues. CDR3 region: CASSRRAEWGNEQFF. CDR3 nucleotide sequence: TGTGCCAGCAGCCGAAGGGCGGAATGGGGCAATGAGCAGTTCTTC.

This clonotype has just a few counts. The rearrangement links TRBV27 to TRBJ1-5; D may be TRBD1 (5 bases). Germline-derived CDR1 and CDR2 are MNHEY and SMNVEV (reference sequence). The CDR3 loop spans 15 amino acids. Trimming removed 6 bases from V and 3 bases from J, with 15 bases in between. CDR3 nucleotides: TGTGCCAGCAGACCCGGGACGTCTTTCAATCAGCCCCAGCATTTT. Residues: CASRPGTSFNQPQHF.

The rearrangement uses TRBV4-2 and TRBJ2-3; D perhaps matches TRBD2 (6 bases). This CDR3 is 16 amino acids long. Germline CDR1 LGHNA, CDR2 YNFKEQ. V was clipped by 1 base and J by 2 bases, with 13 bases between them. The CDR3 region is CASSQGVGEDTDTQYF. The DNA for the CDR3 is TGTGCCAGCAGCCAAGGTGTGGGGGAGGACACAGATACGCAGTATTTT.